This T cell receptor (beta chain) emerged from a study of shared clonotypes between healthy human individuals. Data came from immunoSEQ multiplex PCR; TCRdb stores just in-frame clones and leaves some out. Altogether approximately 710,000 clones are present, less than 95% being singletons, with the ten largest covering around a third. Sequenced sample: memory CD8+ T cells from PBMCs. Specified subset: CD45RO+ cells pooled with CCR7-negative TemRA cells. The clonotype originates from a man younger than 35 in good health. Some clones in this sample may be carry-over from other donors' samples.

CDR3 DNA sequence: TGTGCCACCGGGAGCAGGGTCCCCGGGGAGCTGTTTTTT. It is translated as CATGSRVPGELFF. The genes are TRBV15 and TRBJ2-2; either TRBD1 or TRBD2 may fit D (5 bases each). The CDR3 covers 13 residues. The V end was cut by 8 bases, the J end by 6 bases, with 13 bases between. Germline CDR1 is LNHNV and CDR2 is YYDKDF (reference sequence). Drawing the rest from reference TRBV15 and TRBJ2-2, the complete variable domain is DAMVIQNPRYQVTQFGKPVTLSCSQTLNHNVMYWYQQKSSQAPKLLFHYYDKDFNNEADTPDNFQSRRPNTSFCFLDIRSPGLGDTAMYLCATGSRVPGELFFGEGSRLTVL.